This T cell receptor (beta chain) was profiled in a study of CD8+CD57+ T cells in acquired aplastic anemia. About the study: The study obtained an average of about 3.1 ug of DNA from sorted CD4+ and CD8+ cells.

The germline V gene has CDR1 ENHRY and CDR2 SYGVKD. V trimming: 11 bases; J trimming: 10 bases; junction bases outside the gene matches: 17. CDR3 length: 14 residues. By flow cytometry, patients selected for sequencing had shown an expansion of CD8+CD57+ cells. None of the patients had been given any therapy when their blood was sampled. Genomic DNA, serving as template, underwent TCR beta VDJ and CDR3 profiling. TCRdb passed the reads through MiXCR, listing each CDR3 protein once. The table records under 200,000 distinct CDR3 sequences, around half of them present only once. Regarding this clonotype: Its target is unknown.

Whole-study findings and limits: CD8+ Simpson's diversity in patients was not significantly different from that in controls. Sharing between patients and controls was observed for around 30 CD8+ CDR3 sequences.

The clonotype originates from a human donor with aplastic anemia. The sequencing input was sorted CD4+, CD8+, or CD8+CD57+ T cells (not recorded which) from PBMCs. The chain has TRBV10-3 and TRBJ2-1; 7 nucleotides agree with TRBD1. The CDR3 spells CASGQAANTGEQFF. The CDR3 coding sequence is TGTGCCTCAGGACAGGCCGCGAACACCGGGGAGCAGTTCTTC.